The 24 T cell receptor beta chains reported below all come from one sample, sequenced in a study of T cell responses to AZD1222 COVID-19 vaccine. Using immunoSEQ multiplex PCR, the repertoire was profiled, and TCRdb retains in-frame clones only, with some absent. The table has about 86,000 clones, approximately 78% seen once. The sample was peripheral blood, taken on day 0 of AZD1222 vaccination. Receptors originate from an adult in good health.

This rearrangement joins TRBV4-2 to TRBJ2-3; D ambiguous. CDR1 is LGHNA, CDR2 YNFKEQ, per germline. The CDR3 extends over 15 amino acids. The ends were cut back, 3 bases at V and 0 bases at J, with 10 bases in the middle. The CDR3 spells CASSQAYDSTDTQYF. Written as DNA, the CDR3 is TGTGCCAGCAGCCAGGCTTACGACAGCACAGATACGCAGTATTTT.

The chain links TRBV11-2 to TRBJ1-3; D is ambiguous. From germline, CDR1 is SGHAT and CDR2 FQNNGV. The V and J ends lost 0 bases and 0 bases respectively, with 12 bases between them. The CDR3 loop spans 17 amino acids. The CDR3 is CASSLDGWESSGNTIYF. The CDR3 nucleotides read TGTGCCAGCAGCTTAGACGGCTGGGAGAGCTCTGGAAACACCATATATTTT.

The rearrangement links TRBV11-2 to TRBJ1-1; D remains unclear. Deletions cut 0 bases from V and 1 base from J, with 12 bases between. The CDR3 runs to 16 residues. Germline V gene sequence: CDR1 SGHAT, CDR2 FQNNGV. DNA for the CDR3: TGTGCCAGCAGCTTAGAATGGGGAAGGTCGAACACTGAAGCTTTCTTT. Its protein is CASSLEWGRSNTEAFF.

The V gene is TRBV7-9, the J gene TRBJ2-7; possibly TRBD1 for D (5 bases). Trimming left V 5 bases short and J 2 bases short, with 13 bases between. The CDR3 has 14 amino acids. Germline values: CDR1 SEHNR, CDR2 FQNEAQ (reference sequence). The CDR3 region has the DNA TGTGCCAGCAGCCCGGGCAGGGTGACCTACGAGCAGTACTTC. Protein: CASSPGRVTYEQYF.

The chain has TRBV7-4 and TRBJ1-5; D gene unclear. V was shortened by 5 bases and J by 2 bases, with 13 bases between the two germline ends. The V gene's germline CDR1 is SGHVT and CDR2 SQSDAQ. The CDR3 is 15 residues long. In DNA form, the CDR3 reads TGTGCCAGCAGCGGACCGGCGTCGGGCAATCAGCCCCAGCATTTT. Its translation is CASSGPASGNQPQHF.

The V call is TRBV28, the J call TRBJ2-1; 8 bases fit TRBD2. The CDR3 runs to 16 residues. Losses at the gene ends were 6 bases for V and 4 bases for J; bases not matched to a gene: 11. Germline V gene lookup returns CDR1 MDHEN and CDR2 SYDVKM. CDR3 nucleotides: TGTGCCAGCAGCATAGGGGGGGTAGCGGGATACAATGAGCAGTTCTTC. Protein: CASSIGGVAGYNEQFF. The complete variable domain, with remaining parts taken from reference TRBV28 and TRBJ2-1, reads DVKVTQSSRYLVKRTGEKVFLECVQDMDHENMFWYRQDPGLGLRLIYFSYDVKMKEKGDIPEGYSVSREKKERFSLILESASTNQTSMYLCASSIGGVAGYNEQFFGPGTRLTVL.

The rearrangement uses TRBV10-3 and TRBJ2-7, with 9 bases matching TRBD2. This CDR3 has 21 amino acids. Germline CDR1 and CDR2: ENHRY and SYGVKD. V dropped 8 bases and J dropped 5; count of bases not matched to a gene: 31. Written as DNA, the CDR3 is TGTGCCATCCAGGCGGGGCAGCCGGGACTAGCAATATTAAGCGGTCGCCACGAGCAGTACTTC. It yields the protein CAIQAGQPGLAILSGRHEQYF.

This clone was seen only a few times. V and J are TRBV18 and TRBJ2-7; 7 nucleotides agree with TRBD1. The V segment lost 3 bases and the J segment 0 bases; nucleotides outside the gene matches: 5. CDR3 length equals 15 residues. Germline CDR1 reads KGHSH; CDR2 reads LQKENI. CDR3 DNA: TGTGCCAGCTCACCTCAGGGACAGAGCTCCTACGAGCAGTACTTC. Translating it yields CASSPQGQSSYEQYF.

The V call is TRBV28, the J call TRBJ1-6; no clear D. The V end lost 5 bases, the J end lost 3 bases, and 8 bases lay between the germline ends. This CDR3 has 14 residues. Germline V gene data show CDR1 as MDHEN and CDR2 as SYDVKM. This CDR3 is CASSPGSYNSPLHF. The CDR3 DNA reads as TGTGCCAGCAGTCCGGGCAGCTATAATTCACCCCTCCACTTT. Based on the CDR3 plus reference TRBV28 and TRBJ1-6, the full variable domain is DVKVTQSSRYLVKRTGEKVFLECVQDMDHENMFWYRQDPGLGLRLIYFSYDVKMKEKGDIPEGYSVSREKKERFSLILESASTNQTSMYLCASSPGSYNSPLHFGNGTRLTVT.

J is TRBJ2-3 and V is TRBV7-8, with unresolved D. Germline V gene lookup returns CDR1 SGHVS and CDR2 FQNEAQ. There are 12 residues in the CDR3. V shed 3 bases and J shed 6 bases, with 7 bases lying between them. DNA of the CDR3: TGTGCCAGCAGCTTCGTACAGGATACGCAGTATTTT. Its protein product is CASSFVQDTQYF.

The chain carries TRBV24-1 and TRBJ2-1, with TRBD2 identical over 15 bases. The CDR3 covers 17 residues. The germline V gene has CDR1 KGHDR and CDR2 SFDVKD. V lost 4 bases, J lost 10 bases, and 10 bases stayed unmatched. DNA of the CDR3: TGTGCCACCAGTGACCTTCGGACTAGCGGGAGGGAAGGGGAGCAGTTCTTC. This gives the protein CATSDLRTSGREGEQFF.

CDR3 sequence reads: CASSPSGDVGNTIYF. CDR3 sequence (DNA): TGTGCCAGCTCACCATCAGGGGATGTTGGAAACACCATATATTTT. This chain joins TRBV18 and TRBJ1-3; maybe TRBD1 (6 bases). Germline V lookup: CDR1 KGHSH, CDR2 LQKENI. The CDR3 loop spans 15 amino acids. The V end was cut by 2 bases, the J end by 3 bases, with 11 bases between.

The CDR3 DNA is TGTGCCAGCAGTTTTGTGTCTCCGGACACCGGGGAGCTGTTTTTT. Translated: CASSFVSPDTGELFF. V and J are TRBV27 and TRBJ2-2, with D unclear. From germline, CDR1 is MNHEY and CDR2 SMNVEV (reference sequence). CDR3 length equals 15 residues. V gave up 3 bases and J gave up 3 bases, with 11 bases separating them.

This clone was seen once. The V and J genes are TRBV3-1 (or the pseudogene TRBV3-2) and TRBJ2-1; 12 positions match TRBD2. The CDR3 is 17 residues long. CDR1 and CDR2 (germline): LGHDT, YNNKEL (reference sequence). Trimming cost V 3 bases and J 2 bases; bases outside gene matches: 5. DNA of the CDR3: TGTGCCAGCAGCCACCAGGGGACTAGCGGGCCCTACAATGAGCAGTTCTTC. It encodes CASSHQGTSGPYNEQFF.

The V and J genes are TRBV25-1 and TRBJ2-1; TRBD2 might be the D (5 bases). CDR1 and CDR2 (germline): MGHDK, SYGVNS. V lost 5 bases and J 0 bases, leaving 17 bases between the germline ends. The length of the CDR3 is 17 residues. The CDR3 here is CASSNSGDPSSYNEQFF. In DNA, the CDR3 is TGTGCCAGCAGTAACAGCGGAGACCCGAGCTCCTACAATGAGCAGTTCTTC.

This chain connects TRBV29-1 to TRBJ2-2, with D unresolved. The CDR3 loop spans 8 amino acids. CDR1 is SQVTM and CDR2 is ANQGSEA in the germline V gene. CDR3 sequence reads: CLTGELFF. DNA for the CDR3: TGCCTTACCGGGGAGCTGTTTTTT.

The J gene is TRBJ2-3, the V gene TRBV9; 12 nucleotides align to TRBD2. Trimming removed 1 base from V and 6 bases from J; junction bases left unmatched: 3. The germline V gene encodes CDR1 SGDLS and CDR2 YYNGEE. CDR3 length: 15 residues. This CDR3 reads CASSVLAGGRDTQYF. In DNA, the CDR3 is TGTGCCAGCAGCGTACTAGCGGGAGGGCGTGATACGCAGTATTTT.

The chain combines TRBV29-1 with TRBJ1-1, with a weak D call TRBD1 (5 bases). V lost 4 bases and J lost 4, with 13 bases in between. CDR1 SQVTM and CDR2 ANQGSEA come from the germline V gene. CDR3 length equals 13 residues. CDR3 sequence: CSVVISGITEAFF. CDR3 DNA sequence: TGCAGCGTTGTTATTTCAGGGATCACTGAAGCTTTCTTT.

The CDR3 reads CAVARELNTEAFF. CDR3 in DNA: TGTGCCGTGGCCCGGGAACTGAACACTGAAGCTTTCTTT. The rearrangement links TRBV10-3 to TRBJ1-1; D ambiguous. The CDR3 spans 13 residues. With 11 bases removed from V and 0 bases from J, the gap between germline ends came to 13 bases. CDR1 is ENHRY and CDR2 is SYGVKD in the germline V gene.

The chain is built from TRBV11-2 and TRBJ1-6; 9 nucleotides agree with TRBD1. Germline values: CDR1 SGHAT, CDR2 FQNNGV. The CDR3 length is 15 residues. Losses at the gene ends were 5 bases for V and 9 bases for J; bases not matched to a gene: 8. The CDR3 protein is CASSRTGGQGSPLHF. DNA of the CDR3: TGTGCCAGCAGCCGTACCGGGGGACAGGGTTCACCCCTCCACTTT.

The genes are TRBV7-2 and TRBJ2-1, with 7 bases matching TRBD1. Trimming removed 8 bases from V and 8 bases from J; junction bases left unmatched: 9. The CDR3 loop spans 13 amino acids. The germline gives CDR1 SGHTA, CDR2 FQGNSA. The CDR3 sequence: CASGQGEWDEQFF. The CDR3 nucleotides are TGTGCCAGCGGCCAGGGGGAATGGGATGAGCAGTTCTTC.

This clone was seen only once. The chain couples TRBV3-1 (or the pseudogene TRBV3-2) to TRBJ1-5; unclear D gene. V was cut by 2 bases and J by 1 base, with 6 bases left in between. The CDR3 covers 14 residues. Germline CDR1 reads LGHDT; CDR2 reads YNNKEL (reference sequence). CDR3 in DNA: TGTGCCAGCAGCCAATCTGGGAGCAATCAGCCCCAGCATTTT. Translating it yields CASSQSGSNQPQHF.

This clone was seen a few times. This chain connects TRBV11-2 to TRBJ1-2; no clear D gene. V dropped 4 bases and J dropped 5 bases, with 17 bases sitting between them. The CDR3 length is 15 residues. From germline, CDR1 is SGHAT and CDR2 FQNNGV. The DNA for the CDR3 is TGTGCCAGCAGCTCATCCGTCGGTGAGTCTTATGGCTACACCTTC. Its translation: CASSSSVGESYGYTF.

Written as DNA, the CDR3 is TGTGCCAGCAGCCAGGGGTTAGCGGGAAGAGTCTCCTACGAGCAGTACTTC. This encodes CASSQGLAGRVSYEQYF. The chain joins TRBV3-1 (or the pseudogene TRBV3-2) to TRBJ2-7, with 8 bases lining up with TRBD2. In germline, CDR1 is LGHDT, CDR2 YNNKEL (reference sequence). The CDR3 is 17 amino acids. V trimming: 3 bases; J trimming: 0 bases; junction bases outside the gene matches: 10.